This TCR beta chain was sequenced for a study of shared clonotypes between healthy human individuals. TCRdb's table, derived via immunoSEQ multiplex PCR, lists solely in-frame clones and lacks some. This table holds some 2,000,000 clones, about 94% found once. Terminally differentiated effector memory CD45RA+ cells were excluded from the naive CD8 cells, which were CD45RO-negative and positively selected for CCR7. The specimen was naive CD8+ T cells sorted from blood. The sequence was obtained from a man between 18 and 35 years old in good health.

The CDR3 DNA reads as TGTGCCAGCAGCTCCACCCGGACTAATGAAAAACTGTTTTTT. Amino acid sequence: CASSSTRTNEKLFF. The chain has TRBV7-2 and TRBJ1-4; D remains unclear. The CDR3 extends over 14 amino acids. V gave up 4 bases and J gave up 2 bases, with 8 bases separating them. CDR1 is SGHTA, CDR2 FQGNSA, per germline. The full variable domain, completed using reference TRBV7-2 and TRBJ1-4, is GAGVSQSPSNKVTEKGKDVELRCDPISGHTALYWYRQSLGQGLEFLIYFQGNSAPDKSGLPSDRFSAERTGGSVSTLTIQRTQQEDSAVYLCASSSTRTNEKLFFGSGTQLSVL.